Shown below are 10 T cell receptor beta chains from a single sample sequenced in a study of CD8 T cells in ankylosing spondylitis. In TCRdb, the 5' RACE reads were re-called with MiXCR into one record per CDR3 protein. This sample carries roughly 130,000 distinct CDR3 sequences, roughly 13% of them seen once, and the ten largest clones take approximately 3.1%. The sequenced material came from blood, either unsorted or a sorted T cell fraction (not recorded which). The receptors come from a female donor with ankylosing spondylitis or in good health (not recorded which).

This clonotype was recorded a few times. V is TRBV15 and J is TRBJ2-1, with unresolved D. Trimming stripped 1 base from V and 2 bases from J, with 12 bases between. CDR3 length equals 16 residues. Germline V gene data show CDR1 as LNHNV and CDR2 as YYDKDF (reference sequence). For the CDR3, the DNA is TGTGCCACCAGCAGAGGGGCGGCGGTCGCCTACAATGAGCAGTTCTTC. Its protein is CATSRGAAVAYNEQFF.

This chain links TRBV12-3 or TRBV12-4 with TRBJ1-2, with D unclear. Trimming took 3 bases from V and 7 from J, leaving 15 bases between them. This CDR3 is 14 amino acids long. CDR3 in amino acids: CASSFRGQPPGYTF. Here the CDR3 DNA reads TGTGCCAGCAGTTTCAGAGGGCAGCCACCTGGCTACACCTTC.

This clonotype was picked up a small number of times. The chain recombines TRBV5-1 with TRBJ2-1; 9 nucleotides line up with TRBD1. The V gene's germline CDR1 is SGHRS and CDR2 YFSETQ. Trimming removed 6 bases from V and 6 bases from J; junction bases left unmatched: 7. This CDR3 is built from 14 residues. CDR3 amino acids: CASKSGTGSNEQFF. For the CDR3, the DNA is TGCGCCAGCAAATCCGGGACAGGGAGCAATGAGCAGTTCTTC.

This clonotype was counted only a few times. The chain couples TRBV11-2 to TRBJ2-1, with a weak D call TRBD2 (6 bases). V was trimmed by 0 bases and J by 7 bases, leaving 7 bases between them. This CDR3 is 13 amino acids long. CDR1 and CDR2 (germline): SGHAT, FQNNGV. The chain's CDR3 is CASSLDSGNEQFF. CDR3 bases: TGTGCCAGCAGCTTAGACAGCGGGAATGAGCAGTTCTTC.

This clonotype was detected many times. The V call is TRBV12-3 or TRBV12-4, the J call TRBJ1-5; TRBD1 matches 7 bases. CDR3 size: 15 residues. The V and J ends lost 6 bases and 4 bases, in that order; junction bases with no gene match: 9. In DNA form, the CDR3 reads TGTGCCAGCAGCGGACAGGTGGGAGGGAATCAGCCCCAGCATTTT. This sequence encodes CASSGQVGGNQPQHF.

This clonotype has only a few counts. V and J are TRBV5-1 and TRBJ2-3; 8 positions agree with TRBD1. The CDR3 spans 14 residues. Germline trimming cut 4 bases from V and 6 bases from J; bases unmatched to any gene: 7. Looked up from germline, CDR1 is SGHRS and CDR2 is YFSETQ. CDR3 DNA: TGCGCCAGCAGCGGGCAGGGGGCCGGGGATACGCAGTATTTT. Translating gives CASSGQGAGDTQYF.

This clonotype was detected a few times. This chain joins TRBV5-6 and TRBJ2-1; D gene uncertain. The germline gives CDR1 SGHDT, CDR2 YYEEEE. V was cut by 3 bases and J by 3 bases, with 16 bases left in between. CDR3 size: 16 residues. The CDR3 DNA is TGTGCCAGCAGCTCCCTCTACCCGGTTGACTACAATGAGCAGTTCTTC. This encodes CASSSLYPVDYNEQFF.

This clonotype was detected a few times. This chain links TRBV18 with TRBJ1-2; 10 bases fit TRBD1. The V gene end was trimmed by 5 bases and the J gene end by 8 bases; junction bases not matched to a gene: 5. The CDR3 is 13 residues long. Looked up from germline, CDR1 is KGHSH and CDR2 is LQKENI. The CDR3 DNA is TGTGCCAGCTCATCGACAGGGGGCCAGGGCTACACCTTC. Translation gives CASSSTGGQGYTF.

The gene calls are TRBV9 and TRBJ2-5, with D possibly called TRBD1 or TRBD2 (5 bases each). This CDR3 spans 13 amino acids. Germline V gene sequence: CDR1 SGDLS, CDR2 YYNGEE. The ends were cut back, 0 bases at V and 5 bases at J, with 8 bases in the middle. The CDR3 DNA reads as TGTGCCAGCAGCGTAGGGGGGTTGGAGACCCAGTACTTC. This gives the protein CASSVGGLETQYF.

The chain has TRBV19 and TRBJ1-6; D is undetermined. There are 14 residues in the CDR3. The V and J ends lost 6 bases and 7 bases respectively, with 13 bases between them. The V gene's germline CDR1 is LNHDA and CDR2 SQIVND (reference sequence). The CDR3 loop is CASRLVGRNSPLHF. The CDR3 region has the DNA TGTGCCAGTAGGCTCGTCGGCAGAAATTCACCCCTCCACTTT.